This TCR beta chain was observed in a study of T cell responses to AZD1222 COVID-19 vaccine. Study-wide points: Seropositive AZD1222 recipients at baseline numbered only 6 or 7. The donor group comprised mostly white British people and more females; the analysis possibly underestimated clonal diversity.

For this clone: Its antigen is unknown.

Sequenced by immunoSEQ multiplex PCR; TCRdb stores in-frame clones only, minus some. The data show tens of thousands of clones, with around nine tenths seen just once and over 2% held by the top ten. Germline assignment: CDR1 SGHRS and CDR2 YFSETQ. CDR3 size: 14 residues. Trimming pared 0 bases from V and 2 bases from J, leaving 8 bases between. Sequencing was performed on peripheral blood, taken on day 0 of AZD1222 vaccination. V gene TRBV5-1 combines with J gene TRBJ2-5, with a weak D call TRBD1 (5 bases). This clonotype was sampled from an adult in good health. The CDR3 DNA follows: TGCGCCAGCAGCTTGGCCGACAGTCAAGAGACCCAGTACTTC. Translation gives CASSLADSQETQYF. The variable domain in full, with the rest retrieved from reference TRBV5-1 and TRBJ2-5, is KAGVTQTPRYLIKTRGQQVTLSCSPISGHRSVSWYQQTPGQGLQFLFEYFSETQRNKGNFPGRFSGRQFSNSRSEMNVSTLELGDSALYLCASSLADSQETQYFGPGTRLLVL.